These 19 T cell receptor beta chains came from one sample sequenced in a study of cytomegalovirus exposure and HLA in healthy donors. Vbeta (60) and Jbeta (13) primers were used in the PCR. TCRdb keeps only in-frame clones here, not all; method: immunoSEQ multiplex PCR. The repertoire consists of around 31,000 clones, with less than 70% occurring once and the leading ten covering roughly 42%. Sequencing was performed on PBMCs. These receptors were obtained from a male donor in good health and CMV-seropositive.

This chain uses TRBV6-4 with TRBJ1-6, with D possibly matching TRBD1 (5 bases). V was trimmed by 5 bases and J by 10 bases, leaving 12 bases between them. The CDR3 is made up of 13 amino acids. Germline V gives CDR1 MRHNA, CDR2 SNTAGT. The CDR3 is CASSLRVESPLHF. The CDR3 DNA sequence: TGTGCCAGCAGTCTCAGGGTAGAGTCACCCCTCCACTTT.

This clone was observed a handful of times. The chain employs TRBV21-1 and TRBJ2-2; TRBD1 is taken as the D call from the table, unchecked against the DNA. TRBV21-1 is a documented pseudogene. The CDR3 covers 14 residues. In DNA form, the CDR3 reads TGTGCCAGCAGCAAAGGACAAAACACCGGGGAGCTGTTTTTT. Translation gives CASSKGQNTGELFF.

The J gene is TRBJ2-7, the V gene TRBV6-1; 7 bases line up with TRBD1. Germline V lookup: CDR1 MNHNS, CDR2 SASEGT. CDR3 length equals 14 residues. The trim removed 10 bases at V and 2 bases at J, leaving 11 bases unmatched. CDR3 bases: TGTGCCACCTCGGGACAGCAGATTACCTACGAGCAGTACTTC. This translates into CATSGQQITYEQYF.

This clone occurred a few times. The identical CDR3 is also encoded by other nucleotide sequences in the sample. The chain links TRBV6-5 to TRBJ2-7; weak D call: TRBD1 (5 bases). The CDR3 is 16 amino acids. Trimming stripped 0 bases from V and 0 bases from J, with 12 bases between. Germline V CDR1 and CDR2: MNHEY, SVGAGI. The DNA of the CDR3 is TGTGCCAGCAGTTACTCGATAGGGGATAGCTCCTACGAGCAGTACTTC. Translation: CASSYSIGDSSYEQYF.

The chain recombines TRBV10-3 with TRBJ2-2, with D perhaps TRBD1 (5 bases). Germline CDR1 reads ENHRY; CDR2 reads SYGVKD. There are 13 residues in the CDR3. The V gene lost 6 bases and the J gene lost 7 bases, with 12 bases spanning the gap. Written as DNA, the CDR3 is TGTGCCATCAGCTCAGGGTATGGCGGGGAGCTGTTTTTT. This encodes CAISSGYGGELFF.

The V gene is TRBV14, the J gene TRBJ2-4; 11 bases agree with TRBD2. The CDR3 sequence is 16 residues long. V lost 1 base, J lost 5 bases, and 4 bases stayed unmatched. Germline V gives CDR1 SGHDN, CDR2 FVKESK. The CDR3 reads CASSQGIAGGQNIQYF. CDR3 DNA sequence: TGTGCCAGCAGCCAAGGGATAGCGGGAGGGCAAAACATTCAGTACTTC.

The chain employs TRBV25-1 and TRBJ1-2, with D tentatively TRBD1 (6 bases). Germline V lookup: CDR1 MGHDK, CDR2 SYGVNS. Trimming removed 0 bases from V and 2 bases from J, with 10 bases in between. The CDR3 totals 15 residues. This CDR3 is CASSEYGQGNYGYTF. In DNA form, the CDR3 reads TGTGCCAGCAGTGAATATGGTCAGGGGAACTATGGCTACACCTTC.

The rearrangement joins TRBV12-5 to TRBJ1-2, with 8 bases identical to TRBD1. Germline assignment: CDR1 LGHNT and CDR2 FRNRAP. Losses at the gene ends were 1 base for V and 6 bases for J; bases not matched to a gene: 7. The CDR3 runs to 15 residues. CDR3 sequence reads: CASGLARTGGHGYTF. In DNA form, the CDR3 reads TGTGCTAGTGGTTTGGCGCGCACAGGGGGACATGGCTACACCTTC.

DNA of the CDR3: TGTGCCTGGCAATACCGCCGGGACAGGAGATACTATGGCTACACCTTC. It translates to CAWQYRRDRRYYGYTF. This chain uses TRBV30 with TRBJ1-2; 8 positions agree with TRBD1. Trimming at V came to 5 bases and at J to 3 bases, leaving 14 bases not matched to a gene. The CDR3 sequence is 16 residues long. Germline loops: CDR1 GTSNPN, CDR2 SVGIG (reference sequence).

The rearrangement links TRBV5-8 to TRBJ2-7; 8 nucleotides align to TRBD2. The V segment lost 0 bases and the J segment 4 bases; nucleotides outside the gene matches: 6. The CDR3 has 15 amino acids. Per the germline V gene, CDR1 is SGHTS and CDR2 is YDEGEE. The CDR3 DNA reads as TGTGCCAGCAGCTTGGAGGGAGCGGGAGCGTACGAGCAGTACTTC. Protein sequence: CASSLEGAGAYEQYF.

V gene TRBV7-9 combines with J gene TRBJ1-2; 8 bases align to TRBD1. The CDR3 contains 14 residues. Germline assignment: CDR1 SEHNR and CDR2 FQNEAQ (reference sequence). The J segment lost 1 base and the V segment lost 6 bases, leaving 4 bases of the junction unmatched. This CDR3 reads CASRVDRVNYGYTF. The DNA for the CDR3 is TGTGCCAGCAGGGTGGACAGGGTTAACTATGGCTACACCTTC.

The chain employs TRBV30 and TRBJ2-1; no reliable D call. V lost 0 bases and J 9 bases, leaving 9 bases between the germline ends. The CDR3 length is 12 residues. Germline V CDR1 and CDR2: GTSNPN, SVGIG (reference sequence). This chain's CDR3 is CAWSVVASEQFF. CDR3 DNA: TGTGCCTGGAGTGTAGTGGCTTCTGAGCAGTTCTTC.

This clone was observed a handful of times. This chain uses TRBV28 with TRBJ1-1; 7 nucleotides line up with TRBD1. Germline V gene sequence: CDR1 MDHEN, CDR2 SYDVKM. The V and J ends lost 2 bases and 5 bases, in that order; junction bases with no gene match: 8. This CDR3 has 15 amino acids. CDR3 amino acids: CASSLDRALATEAFF. CDR3 bases: TGTGCCAGCAGTTTAGACAGGGCCTTAGCGACTGAAGCTTTCTTT.

The chain uses TRBV7-9 and TRBJ2-1; 9 bases are a match to TRBD2. CDR1 and CDR2 (germline): SEHNR, FQNEAQ (reference sequence). The trim removed 5 bases at V and 4 bases at J, leaving 6 bases unmatched. The CDR3 runs 15 residues. CDR3 region: CASSPASGVYNEQFF. DNA of the CDR3: TGTGCCAGCAGCCCCGCTAGCGGGGTTTACAATGAGCAGTTCTTC.

This clone was observed a handful of times. The chain is built from TRBV19 and TRBJ2-3; D unclear. V lost 5 bases and J 3 bases, leaving 21 bases between the germline ends. The germline CDR1 and CDR2 sequences are LNHDA and SQIVND (reference sequence). The CDR3 sequence is 17 residues long. CDR3 loop: CASSPQPRHPQTDTQYF. As DNA, the CDR3 is TGTGCCAGTAGTCCGCAGCCTCGACACCCGCAAACAGATACGCAGTATTTT.

V and J are TRBV6-4 and TRBJ2-3; D unclear. The CDR3 is 14 amino acids. The ends were cut back, 6 bases at V and 1 base at J, with 11 bases in the middle. The V gene's germline CDR1 is MRHNA and CDR2 SNTAGT. The CDR3 reads CASSPTKGTDTQYF. CDR3 nucleotides: TGTGCCAGCAGCCCTACTAAGGGCACAGATACGCAGTATTTT.

The DNA for the CDR3 is TGCGCCAGCAGCCAGGGGACGGACAGGGGGCTGAACGAGCAGTACTTC. Translated, it gives CASSQGTDRGLNEQYF. The chain employs TRBV4-1 and TRBJ2-7, with 11 positions matching TRBD1. The CDR3 covers 16 residues. V was clipped by 3 bases and J by 5 bases; unmatched bases: 9. From germline, CDR1 is MGHRA and CDR2 YSYEKL.

Comment on this clone: The junction departs from germline at one end; a sequencing error may be responsible. The rearrangement links TRBV9 to TRBJ1-2; D may be TRBD1 (5 bases). The CDR3 covers 8 residues. Looked up from germline, CDR1 is SGDLS and CDR2 is YYNGEE. Written as DNA, the CDR3 is TGTGCCAGCAGCGGGACAAGCTTC. Its protein product is CASSGTSF.

In this sample, this clone turned up once. The chain has TRBV5-6 and TRBJ2-2; weak D call: TRBD1 (6 bases). The CDR3 covers 14 residues. Germline lookup yields CDR1 SGHDT and CDR2 YYEEEE. Between the trimmed V and J ends, which lost 5 bases and 2 bases, there was a span of 10 bases. Here the CDR3 DNA reads TGTGCCAGCAGGGACAGACTCAACACCGGGGAGCTGTTTTTT. Residues: CASRDRLNTGELFF.